The present entry profiles one T cell receptor beta chain with its context. This CDR3 spans 14 amino acids. V was pared by 3 bases and J by 0 bases, with 9 bases between. Germline V gives CDR1 MDHEN, CDR2 SYDVKM. The data stem from a study of T cell changes during pregnancy in multiple sclerosis. This table comes from immunoSEQ multiplex PCR, and its TCRdb copy is limited to in-frame clones, with some not included. The data show about 57,000 clones, with about 90% seen just once and 0.2% held by the top ten. The genes are TRBV28 and TRBJ2-7; unclear D gene. Sequencing used CD4+ T cells from peripheral blood mononuclear cells, obtained in the second trimester of pregnancy. This TCR was sampled from a female donor with multiple sclerosis, enrolled in a pregnancy study. CDR3 DNA: TGTGCCAGCAGTTTTCGGTCTTCCTCCTACGAGCAGTACTTC. Translated, it gives CASSFRSSSYEQYF. Filled out from reference TRBV28 and TRBJ2-7, the complete variable domain reads DVKVTQSSRYLVKRTGEKVFLECVQDMDHENMFWYRQDPGLGLRLIYFSYDVKMKEKGDIPEGYSVSREKKERFSLILESASTNQTSMYLCASSFRSSSYEQYFGPGTRLTVT.